The 18 T cell receptor beta chains in this list originate from one sample, sequenced in a study of blood T cell repertoires in COVID-19. Profiling relied on immunoSEQ multiplex PCR, and the TCRdb table lists in-frame clones only, not all of them. The table has 250,000 to 300,000 clones, around 90% seen once. Material: peripheral blood. The receptors here all came from a man aged 50-59 years with acute or convalescent COVID-19.

V gene TRBV9 combines with J gene TRBJ2-2; 13 nucleotides agree with TRBD2. The germline gives CDR1 SGDLS, CDR2 YYNGEE. There are 17 residues in the CDR3. With V trimmed by 4 bases and J by 7 bases, 10 bases remained unmatched. The CDR3, as DNA: TGTGCCAGCAGCCCCAGACTAGCGGGGGGAATAATCGGGGAGCTGTTTTTT. Translation: CASSPRLAGGIIGELFF.

This clone was counted only a few times. The genes are TRBV5-6 and TRBJ1-1, with D possibly matching TRBD1 (5 bases). Trimming took 2 bases from V and 6 from J, leaving 11 bases between them. The germline CDR1 and CDR2 sequences are SGHDT and YYEEEE. The CDR3 consists of 13 residues. CDR3 in amino acids: CASSFPGVAEAFF. In DNA form, the CDR3 reads TGTGCCAGCAGCTTTCCGGGGGTCGCTGAAGCTTTCTTT.

V is TRBV10-3 and J is TRBJ2-7, with TRBD1 identical over 11 bases. V lost 4 bases, J lost 6 bases, and 5 bases stayed unmatched. CDR3 length equals 14 residues. Germline V gene sequence: CDR1 ENHRY, CDR2 SYGVKD. CDR3 amino acids: CAISGTGGRSEQYF. DNA for the CDR3: TGTGCCATCAGTGGGACAGGGGGCCGTAGCGAGCAGTACTTC.

The table lists this clone with a few counts. This chain uses TRBV11-2 with TRBJ2-3, with TRBD2 matching over 14 bases. In germline, CDR1 is SGHAT, CDR2 FQNNGV. Unmatched junction bases numbered 3, after V lost 3 bases and J lost 1 base. The CDR3 runs to 17 residues. The CDR3, as DNA: TGTGCCAGCAGCTTGGGACTAGCGGGGGCCGGCACAGATACGCAGTATTTT. Translating it yields CASSLGLAGAGTDTQYF.

The chain employs TRBV9 and TRBJ1-1; 7 bases align to TRBD1. This CDR3 contains 13 residues. Trimming cost V 4 bases and J 6 bases; bases outside gene matches: 6. Germline V gene data show CDR1 as SGDLS and CDR2 as YYNGEE. CDR3 residues: CASSLDREAEAFF. CDR3 DNA sequence: TGTGCCAGCAGCTTAGACAGGGAAGCTGAAGCTTTCTTT.

The chain employs TRBV14 and TRBJ2-5; no clear D gene. The V gene's germline CDR1 is SGHDN and CDR2 FVKESK. The CDR3 extends over 15 amino acids. V was pared by 1 base and J by 2 bases, with 11 bases between. The CDR3 reads CASSQVPGWQETQYF. The CDR3 bases are TGTGCCAGCAGCCAAGTGCCCGGTTGGCAAGAGACCCAGTACTTC.

The CDR3 protein is CASNDRGNQPQHF. The CDR3 region has the DNA TGTGCCAGTAATGACAGGGGGAATCAGCCCCAGCATTTT. The chain combines TRBV19 with TRBJ1-5, with TRBD1 matching over 9 bases. The trim removed 7 bases at V and 4 bases at J, leaving 2 bases unmatched. There are 13 residues in the CDR3. Germline V gene data show CDR1 as LNHDA and CDR2 as SQIVND (reference sequence).

The chain joins TRBV4-1 to TRBJ2-5; D might be TRBD1 (6 bases). The germline CDR1 and CDR2 sequences are MGHRA and YSYEKL. This CDR3 spans 18 amino acids. Deletions cut 4 bases from V and 5 bases from J, with 26 bases between. The CDR3 region is CASSLQIRGTLSGETQYF. The CDR3 bases are TGCGCCAGCAGCCTCCAAATTAGGGGGACCCTATCCGGGGAGACCCAGTACTTC.

J is TRBJ2-3 and V is TRBV7-9, with 8 bases matching TRBD2. After removal of 6 bases from V and 0 bases from J, the junction contained 5 bases not matched to a gene. The CDR3 spans 15 residues. The germline gives CDR1 SEHNR, CDR2 FQNEAQ (reference sequence). The chain's CDR3 is CASSRGGSSTDTQYF. CDR3 bases: TGTGCCAGCAGTCGCGGGGGGAGTAGCACAGATACGCAGTATTTT.

The J gene is TRBJ2-3, the V gene TRBV29-1; D remains unclear. V lost 0 bases to trimming and J lost 5 bases, with 6 bases between them. The CDR3 contains 12 residues. Per the germline V gene, CDR1 is SQVTM and CDR2 is ANQGSEA. The CDR3 region has the DNA TGCAGCGTTGAAGATAGAGGAGATACGCAGTATTTT. It encodes CSVEDRGDTQYF.

As regards this clone: The same CDR3 also results from other DNA sequences found in this sample. V is TRBV19 and J is TRBJ1-6, with TRBD1 matching over 8 bases. With 8 bases clipped from V and 5 bases from J, the junction kept 5 bases outside the gene matches. Per germline, CDR1 LNHDA and CDR2 SQIVND (reference sequence). There are 14 residues in the CDR3. CDR3 loop: CASSRDRNNSPLHF. The DNA of the CDR3 is TGTGCCAGTTCCAGGGACAGGAATAATTCACCCCTCCACTTT.

The V and J genes are TRBV30 and TRBJ2-7; the match to TRBD1 covers 8 bases. CDR1 is GTSNPN, CDR2 SVGIG, per germline (reference sequence). V lost 8 bases and J lost 3; bases outside the gene matches: 3. The CDR3 totals 11 residues. DNA of the CDR3: TGTGCCGGACAGGGAGGCTACGAGCAGTACTTC. Protein product: CAGQGGYEQYF. The variable domain in full, with the rest retrieved from reference TRBV30 and TRBJ2-7, is SQTIHQWPATLVQPVGSPLSLECTVEGTSNPNLYWYRQAAGRGLQLLFYSVGIGQISSEVPQNLSASRPQDRQFILSSKKLLLSDSGFYLCAGQGGYEQYFGPGTRLTVT.

V and J are TRBV10-3 and TRBJ2-3, with D possibly matching TRBD2 (5 bases). Looked up from germline, CDR1 is ENHRY and CDR2 is SYGVKD. This CDR3 has 12 residues. V was clipped by 6 bases and J by 6 bases, with 10 bases between them. The CDR3 loop is CAIRGSGDTQYF. The CDR3 DNA follows: TGTGCCATCAGGGGGTCGGGGGATACGCAGTATTTT.

The rearrangement uses TRBV5-4 and TRBJ1-5; tentatively, D is TRBD1 (6 bases). Germline CDR1 SGHNT, CDR2 YYREEE (reference sequence). This CDR3 contains 14 residues. Trimming removed 5 bases at V and 2 bases at J, with 11 bases between. The DNA of the CDR3 is TGTGCCAGCAGTTTACAGGGCGGCAATCAGCCCCAGCATTTT. It encodes CASSLQGGNQPQHF. The whole variable domain, remainder taken from reference TRBV5-4 and TRBJ1-5, is ETGVTQSPTHLIKTRGQQVTLRCSSQSGHNTVSWYQQALGQGPQFIFQYYREEENGRGNFPPRFSGLQFPNYSSELNVNALELDDSALYLCASSLQGGNQPQHFGDGTRLSIL.

This clone appeared once. The chain uses TRBV12-3 or TRBV12-4 and TRBJ2-5; D may be TRBD1 (6 bases). The V end was cut by 6 bases, the J end by 4 bases, with 12 bases between. The CDR3 runs 13 residues. In DNA, the CDR3 is TGTGCCAGCAGCCTTACAGGGTTAGAGACCCAGTACTTC. Its protein is CASSLTGLETQYF.

The V and J genes are TRBV18 and TRBJ1-1; 10 nucleotides line up with TRBD1. This CDR3 comprises 15 residues. In germline, CDR1 is KGHSH, CDR2 LQKENI. J was trimmed by 3 bases and V by 3 bases; bases with no gene match: 4. The CDR3 reads CASSPRDRGYTEAFF. In nucleotides, the CDR3 is TGTGCCAGCTCACCCCGGGACAGGGGTTACACTGAAGCTTTCTTT. Full variable domain (missing parts from reference TRBV18 and TRBJ1-1): NAGVMQNPRHLVRRRGQEARLRCSPMKGHSHVYWYRQLPEEGLKFMVYLQKENIIDESGMPKERFSAEFPKEGPSILRIQQVVRGDSAAYFCASSPRDRGYTEAFFGQGTRLTVV.

The chain is built from TRBV6-5 and TRBJ2-7; a weak D match, TRBD1 (6 bases). Germline CDR1 MNHEY, CDR2 SVGAGI. This CDR3 comprises 13 residues. V lost 10 bases and J lost 2, with 15 bases in between. CDR3 in DNA: TGTGCCACCAGGGGCTCCCGCACCTACGAGCAGTACTTC. It translates to CATRGSRTYEQYF.

This clone has a handful of counts. The V and J genes are TRBV7-9 and TRBJ2-5, with a tentative D call TRBD1 (8 bases). The V end was cut by 4 bases, the J end by 7 bases, with 16 bases between. The length of the CDR3 is 14 residues. The germline V gene has CDR1 SEHNR and CDR2 FQNEAQ (reference sequence). CDR3 DNA sequence: TGTGCCAGCAGCTCCCGGGACAGGACTAGGACCCAGTACTTC. Translation: CASSSRDRTRTQYF.